This T cell receptor (beta chain) appears in the sequencing data of a study of cytomegalovirus exposure and HLA in healthy donors. Whole-study results and caveats: A few of the chains that were CMV-associated were confirmed in vitro to be specific for CMV antigens. First-cohort TCR clusters tended to co-occur in the 120 or so validation repertoires, a later analysis found.

This table comes from immunoSEQ multiplex PCR, and its TCRdb copy is limited to in-frame clones, with some not included. The sample contains roughly 120,000 clones, around nine tenths of which appear only once. For this clone: Its antigen is not identified.

The sequence was obtained from a woman aged 18-29 years in good health and CMV-seronegative. Material: PBMCs.

CDR3 nucleotides: TGTGCCATCAGTTGGACAGGGGATTACGAGCAGTACTTC. Protein: CAISWTGDYEQYF. This chain links TRBV10-3 with TRBJ2-7; 9 bases are shared with TRBD1. The CDR3 covers 13 residues. V was clipped by 5 bases and J by 4 bases; unmatched bases: 3. CDR1 and CDR2 from the germline V gene are ENHRY and SYGVKD.